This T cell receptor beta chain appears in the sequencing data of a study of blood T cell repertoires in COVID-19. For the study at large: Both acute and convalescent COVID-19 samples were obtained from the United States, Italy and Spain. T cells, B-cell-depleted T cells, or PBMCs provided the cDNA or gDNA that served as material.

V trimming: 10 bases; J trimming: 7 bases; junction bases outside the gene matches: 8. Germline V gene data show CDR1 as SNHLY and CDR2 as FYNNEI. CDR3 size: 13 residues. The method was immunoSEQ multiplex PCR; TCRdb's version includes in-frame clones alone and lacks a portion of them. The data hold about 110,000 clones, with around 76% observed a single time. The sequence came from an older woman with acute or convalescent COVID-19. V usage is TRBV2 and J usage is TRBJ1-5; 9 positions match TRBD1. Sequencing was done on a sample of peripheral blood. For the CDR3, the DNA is TGTGCCACTACTCCGACAGGGGGACAGCCCCAGCATTTT. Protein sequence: CATTPTGGQPQHF.